The table lists the clone carrying this T cell receptor (beta chain) with a count of one. This record comes from a study of blood T cell repertoires in COVID-19. For the study at large: There were acute and convalescent COVID-19 samples, and they came from the United States, Italy and Spain. T cells, B-cell-depleted T cells, or PBMCs provided the cDNA or gDNA that served as material.

This CDR3 region has 19 residues. Authors' data handling: Amplification from reference gene primers served as the basis for estimated nucleated cell counts. Only in-frame clones appear in the TCRdb table, and some are missing; sequencing was by immunoSEQ multiplex PCR. V and J calls and clone size are those listed in that table; D and trimming were worked out from the DNA. Among about 25,000 clones listed, around 88% were seen once. The origin of this receptor is a human donor with active COVID-19. The donor label of this sample is uncertain. The chain uses TRBV21-1 and TRBJ1-5. TRBV21-1 is listed as a pseudogene. Sequencing used peripheral blood. The CDR3 bases are TGTGCCAGCAGCAACCCCGAGCGCGGCCAGAGGTGGAGCAATCAGCCCCAGCATTTT. Translating it yields CASSNPERGQRWSNQPQHF.